This T cell receptor (beta chain) appears in the sequencing data of a study of T-cell reconstitution after alpha-beta-depleted transplantation in children. TCRbeta library construction was performed incorporating unique molecular identifiers. MiXCR, run by TCRdb on the PCR reads, gives a single entry per CDR3 protein. The sample includes 90,000 to 130,000 distinct CDR3 sequences, 10% of them seen just once. The length of the CDR3 is 12 residues. V dropped 2 bases and J dropped 6 bases, with 8 bases sitting between them. Germline assignment: CDR1 DFQATT and CDR2 SNEGSKA (reference sequence). This clonotype was recorded many times.

The sequence was obtained from a boy aged 2-9 years with acute lymphoblastic leukemia, due to receive a stem cell transplant. The chain couples TRBV20-1 to TRBJ2-1; D not resolved. The input for sequencing was PBMCs, taken before TCRalphabeta/CD19-depleted stem cell transplant. This chain's CDR3 is CSARTLGNEQFF. The CDR3 nucleotides are TGCAGTGCTAGAACGTTGGGCAATGAGCAGTTCTTC.